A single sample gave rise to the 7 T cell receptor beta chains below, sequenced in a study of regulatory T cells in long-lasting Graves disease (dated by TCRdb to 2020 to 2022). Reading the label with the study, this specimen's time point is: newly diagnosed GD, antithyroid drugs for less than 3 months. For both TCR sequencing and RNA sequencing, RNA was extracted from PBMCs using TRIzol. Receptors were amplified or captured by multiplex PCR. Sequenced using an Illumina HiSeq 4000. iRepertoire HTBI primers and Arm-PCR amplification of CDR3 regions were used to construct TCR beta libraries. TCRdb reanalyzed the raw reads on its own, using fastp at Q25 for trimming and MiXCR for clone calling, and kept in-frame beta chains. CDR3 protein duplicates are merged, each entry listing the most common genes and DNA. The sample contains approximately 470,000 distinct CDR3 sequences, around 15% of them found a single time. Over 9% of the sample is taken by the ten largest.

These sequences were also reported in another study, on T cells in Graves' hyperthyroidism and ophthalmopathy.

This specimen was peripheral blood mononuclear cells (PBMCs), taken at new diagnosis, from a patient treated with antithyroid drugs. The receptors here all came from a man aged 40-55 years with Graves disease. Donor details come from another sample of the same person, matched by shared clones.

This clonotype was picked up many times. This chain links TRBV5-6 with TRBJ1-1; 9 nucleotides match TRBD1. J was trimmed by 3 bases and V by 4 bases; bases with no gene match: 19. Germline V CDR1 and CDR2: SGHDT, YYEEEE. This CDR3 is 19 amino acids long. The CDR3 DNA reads TGTGCCAGCAGCCAGTCAAACAACAGGGGGCGCAATGTTGACACTGAAGCTTTCTTT. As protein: CASSQSNNRGRNVDTEAFF. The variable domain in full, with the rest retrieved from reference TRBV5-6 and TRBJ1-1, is DAGVTQSPTHLIKTRGQQVTLRCSPKSGHDTVSWYQQALGQGPQFIFQYYEEEERQRGNFPDRFSGHQFPNYSSELNVNALLLGDSALYLCASSQSNNRGRNVDTEAFFGQGTRLTVV.

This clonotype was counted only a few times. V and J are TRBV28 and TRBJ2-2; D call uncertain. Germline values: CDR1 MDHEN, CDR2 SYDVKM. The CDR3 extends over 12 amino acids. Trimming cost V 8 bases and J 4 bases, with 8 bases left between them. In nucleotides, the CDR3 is TGTGCCAGCGATCGGGCCACCGGGGAGCTGTTTTTT. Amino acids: CASDRATGELFF.

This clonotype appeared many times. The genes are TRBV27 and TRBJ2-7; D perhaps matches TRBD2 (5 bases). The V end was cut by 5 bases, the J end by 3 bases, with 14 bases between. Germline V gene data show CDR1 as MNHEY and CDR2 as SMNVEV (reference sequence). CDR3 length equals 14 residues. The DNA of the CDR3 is TGTGCCAGCAGTCGCGCGGGTTGGGACTACGAGCAGTACTTC. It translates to CASSRAGWDYEQYF.

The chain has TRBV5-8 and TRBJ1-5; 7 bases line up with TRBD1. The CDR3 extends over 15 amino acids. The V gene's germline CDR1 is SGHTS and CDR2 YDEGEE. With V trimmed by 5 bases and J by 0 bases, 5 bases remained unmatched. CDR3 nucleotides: TGTGCCAGCAGTGGGGGGACAGTTAGCAATCAGCCCCAGCATTTT. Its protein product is CASSGGTVSNQPQHF.

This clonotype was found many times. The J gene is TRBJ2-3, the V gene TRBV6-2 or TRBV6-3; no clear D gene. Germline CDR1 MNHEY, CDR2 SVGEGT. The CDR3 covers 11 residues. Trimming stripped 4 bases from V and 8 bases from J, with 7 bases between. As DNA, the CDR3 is TGTGCCAGCAGTTTCCGTACTACGCAGTATTTT. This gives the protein CASSFRTTQYF.

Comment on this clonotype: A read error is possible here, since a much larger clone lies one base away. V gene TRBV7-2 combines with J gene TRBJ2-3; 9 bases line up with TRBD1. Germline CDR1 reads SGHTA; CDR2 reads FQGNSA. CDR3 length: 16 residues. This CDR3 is CASSLVGTGKADTRYF. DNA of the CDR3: TGTGCCAGCAGCTTAGTCGGGACAGGGAAGGCAGATACGCGGTATTTT. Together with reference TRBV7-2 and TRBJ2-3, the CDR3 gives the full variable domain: GAGVSQSPSNKVTEKGKDVELRCDPISGHTALYWYRQSLGQGLEFLIYFQGNSAPDKSGLPSDRFSAERTGGSVSTLTIQRTQQEDSAVYLCASSLVGTGKADTRYFGPGTRLTVL.

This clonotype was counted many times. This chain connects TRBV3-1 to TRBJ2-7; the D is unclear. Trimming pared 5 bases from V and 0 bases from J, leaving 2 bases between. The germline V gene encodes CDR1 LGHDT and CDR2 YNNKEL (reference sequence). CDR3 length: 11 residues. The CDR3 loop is CASSNSYEQYF. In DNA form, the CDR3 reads TGTGCCAGCAGCAACTCCTACGAGCAGTACTTC.